The T cell receptor (beta chain) described here comes from a study of shared clonotypes between healthy human individuals. In replicate PCRs of sorted subsets, about 190 ng DNA, tens of thousands of T cell genomes, was used. Assay: immunoSEQ multiplex PCR; the TCRdb copy retains only in-frame clones and omits some. The table has about 1.1 million clones, around 78% seen once. Deletions cut 4 bases from V and 0 bases from J, with 8 bases between. This CDR3 has 14 residues. CDR1 and CDR2 (germline): SGHRS, YFSETQ. All of the donors resided in Nashville, Tennessee, and each was a Caucasian adult. This clone was seen only once. Its antigen remains unknown. Other nucleotide sequences from this sample produce the same CDR3. Regarding the study as a whole: Clonotypes shared by all four donors outscored non-shared clonotypes in generation probability. The sole specimen, blood, was sampled, and tissue repertoires likely differ.

This sequence joins TRBV5-1 and TRBJ1-3, with D possibly matching TRBD1 (5 bases). The specimen was memory CD4+ T cells from PBMCs. Specified subset: CD45RA-negative fraction. The clonotype was recovered from a man younger than 30 in good health. Some clones in this sample may be carry-over from other donors' samples. CDR3 nucleotides: TGCGCCAGCAGCGACAGTTCCTCTGGAAACACCATATATTTT. Translation gives CASSDSSSGNTIYF.